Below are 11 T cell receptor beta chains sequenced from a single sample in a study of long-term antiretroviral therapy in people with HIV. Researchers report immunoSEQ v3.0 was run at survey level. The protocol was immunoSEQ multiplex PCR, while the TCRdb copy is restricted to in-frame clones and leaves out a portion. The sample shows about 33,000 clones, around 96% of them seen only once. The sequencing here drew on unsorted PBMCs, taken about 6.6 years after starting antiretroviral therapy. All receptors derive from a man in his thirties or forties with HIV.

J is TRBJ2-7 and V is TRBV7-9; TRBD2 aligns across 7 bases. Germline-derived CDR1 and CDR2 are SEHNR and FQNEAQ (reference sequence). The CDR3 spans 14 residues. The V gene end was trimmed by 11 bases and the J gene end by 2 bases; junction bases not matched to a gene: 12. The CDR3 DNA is TGTGCCTGCTCCGGGGGGATTTCCCCCTACGAGCAGTACTTC. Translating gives CACSGGISPYEQYF.

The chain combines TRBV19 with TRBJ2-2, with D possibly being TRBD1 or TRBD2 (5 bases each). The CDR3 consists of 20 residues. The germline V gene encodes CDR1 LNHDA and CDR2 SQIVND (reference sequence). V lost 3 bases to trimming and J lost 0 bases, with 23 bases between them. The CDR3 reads CASSIGAGAGPFANTGELFF. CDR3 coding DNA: TGTGCCAGTAGTATCGGCGCGGGTGCAGGGCCCTTCGCGAACACCGGGGAGCTGTTTTTT.

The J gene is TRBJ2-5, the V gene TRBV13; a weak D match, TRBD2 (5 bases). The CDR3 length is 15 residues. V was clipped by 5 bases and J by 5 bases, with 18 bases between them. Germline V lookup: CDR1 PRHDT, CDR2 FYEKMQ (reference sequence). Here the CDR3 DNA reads TGTGCCAGCAGCCAAACGGTAGTGGGAGCGGAGACCCAGTACTTC. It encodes CASSQTVVGAETQYF.

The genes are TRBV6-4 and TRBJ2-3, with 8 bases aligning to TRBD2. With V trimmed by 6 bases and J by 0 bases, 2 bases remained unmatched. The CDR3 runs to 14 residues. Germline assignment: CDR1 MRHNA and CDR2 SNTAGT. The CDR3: CASSWTSSTDTQYF. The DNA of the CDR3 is TGTGCCAGCAGCTGGACTAGCAGCACAGATACGCAGTATTTT.

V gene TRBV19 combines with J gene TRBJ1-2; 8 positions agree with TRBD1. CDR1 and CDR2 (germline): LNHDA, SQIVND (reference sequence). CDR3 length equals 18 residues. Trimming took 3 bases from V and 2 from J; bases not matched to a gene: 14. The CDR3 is CASSMRWMGQAMNYGYTF. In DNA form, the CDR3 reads TGTGCCAGTAGTATGAGGTGGATGGGACAGGCAATGAACTATGGCTACACCTTC.

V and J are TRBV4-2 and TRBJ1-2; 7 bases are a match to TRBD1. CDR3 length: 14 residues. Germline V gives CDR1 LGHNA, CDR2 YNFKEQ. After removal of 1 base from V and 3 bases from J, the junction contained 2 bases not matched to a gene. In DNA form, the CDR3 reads TGTGCCAGCAGCCAAGGAGACAGGGACTATGGCTACACCTTC. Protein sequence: CASSQGDRDYGYTF.

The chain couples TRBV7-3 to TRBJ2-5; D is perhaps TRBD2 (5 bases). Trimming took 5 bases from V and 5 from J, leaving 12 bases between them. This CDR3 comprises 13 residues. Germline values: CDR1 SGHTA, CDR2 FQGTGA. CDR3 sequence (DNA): TGTGCCAGCAGCCTAGCAGGTACCGAGACCCAGTACTTC. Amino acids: CASSLAGTETQYF.

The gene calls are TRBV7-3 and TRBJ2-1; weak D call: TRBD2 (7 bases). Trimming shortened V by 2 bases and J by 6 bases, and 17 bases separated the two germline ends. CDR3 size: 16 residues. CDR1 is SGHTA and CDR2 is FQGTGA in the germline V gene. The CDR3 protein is CASSLSRGAFGNEQFF. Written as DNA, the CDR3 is TGTGCCAGCAGCTTATCCCGGGGGGCCTTTGGCAATGAGCAGTTCTTC.

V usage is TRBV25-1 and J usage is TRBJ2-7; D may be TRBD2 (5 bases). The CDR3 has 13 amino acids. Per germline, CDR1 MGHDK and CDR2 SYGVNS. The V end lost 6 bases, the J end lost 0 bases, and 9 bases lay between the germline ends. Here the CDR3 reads CASRGTSSYEQYF. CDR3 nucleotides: TGTGCCAGCAGGGGCACTAGCTCCTACGAGCAGTACTTC.

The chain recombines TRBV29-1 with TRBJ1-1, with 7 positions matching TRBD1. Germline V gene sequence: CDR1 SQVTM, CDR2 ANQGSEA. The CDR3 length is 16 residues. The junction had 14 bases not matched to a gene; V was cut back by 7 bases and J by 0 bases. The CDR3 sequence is CSGLQRTGFMNTEAFF. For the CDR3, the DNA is TGCAGCGGCTTGCAGCGGACAGGCTTCATGAACACTGAAGCTTTCTTT.

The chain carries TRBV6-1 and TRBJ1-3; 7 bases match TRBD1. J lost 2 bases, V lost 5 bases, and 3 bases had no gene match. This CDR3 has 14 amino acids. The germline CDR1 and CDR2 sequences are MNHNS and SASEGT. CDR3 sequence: CASSPTGTGNTIYF. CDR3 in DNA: TGTGCCAGCAGTCCGACAGGGACTGGAAACACCATATATTTT.